A single sample gave rise to the 15 T cell receptor beta chains below, sequenced in a study of control samples from healthy donors and cancer patients. Measured with immunoSEQ multiplex PCR; TCRdb has only the in-frame clones, and not every one. The sample records 400,000 to 500,000 clones, over 75% being singletons. Sequenced sample: PBMCs. The source is a man aged 40-55 years with head and neck cancer.

This chain uses TRBV23-1 with TRBJ1-3; D not certain. TRBV23-1 is identified as an open reading frame with a role that is uncertain. Trimming cost V 6 bases and J 1 base, with 7 bases left between them. The CDR3 length is 13 residues. The CDR3 sequence: CASRGASGNTIYF. Here the CDR3 DNA reads TGCGCCAGCAGAGGAGCTTCTGGAAACACCATATATTTT.

This CDR3 reads CASSSLKVGGPTKNIQYF. The CDR3 nucleotides are TGTGCCAGCAGCTCCCTCAAGGTTGGGGGGCCCACCAAAAACATTCAGTACTTC. This chain uses TRBV7-9 with TRBJ2-4; D is tentatively TRBD1 or TRBD2 (6 bases each). CDR1 SEHNR and CDR2 FQNEAQ come from the germline V gene (reference sequence). The V end lost 4 bases, the J end lost 2 bases, and 21 bases lay between the germline ends. The CDR3 length is 18 residues. Combining the CDR3 with reference TRBV7-9 and TRBJ2-4 gives the whole variable domain DTGVSQNPRHKITKRGQNVTFRCDPISEHNRLYWYRQTLGQGPEFLTYFQNEAQLEKSRLLSDRFSAERPKGSFSTLEIQRTEQGDSAMYLCASSSLKVGGPTKNIQYFGAGTRLSVL.

The J gene is TRBJ2-5, the V gene TRBV7-9, with D tentatively TRBD1 (7 bases). Germline loops: CDR1 SEHNR, CDR2 FQNEAQ (reference sequence). Deletions cut 6 bases from V and 9 bases from J, with 17 bases between. This CDR3 region has 13 residues. CDR3 DNA: TGTGCCAGCAGTCAGGGGGGTCCGGGAGCCCAGTACTTC. This translates into CASSQGGPGAQYF. The full variable domain, completed using reference TRBV7-9 and TRBJ2-5, is DTGVSQNPRHKITKRGQNVTFRCDPISEHNRLYWYRQTLGQGPEFLTYFQNEAQLEKSRLLSDRFSAERPKGSFSTLEIQRTEQGDSAMYLCASSQGGPGAQYFGPGTRLLVL.

The chain has TRBV7-9 and TRBJ1-1; 12 positions agree with TRBD1. The V and J ends lost 2 bases and 3 bases, in that order; junction bases with no gene match: 1. The CDR3 sequence is 15 residues long. The germline V gene has CDR1 SEHNR and CDR2 FQNEAQ (reference sequence). The CDR3 spells CASSLWDRGHTEAFF. The DNA for the CDR3 is TGTGCCAGCAGCTTATGGGACAGGGGGCACACTGAAGCTTTCTTT.

The chain links TRBV2 to TRBJ2-7, with 8 nucleotides matching TRBD1. The germline V gene encodes CDR1 SNHLY and CDR2 FYNNEI. The CDR3 is 14 amino acids. The trim removed 6 bases at V and 0 bases at J, leaving 4 bases unmatched. CDR3 nucleotide sequence: TGTGCCAGCAGGGACAGGGTTCTCTCCTACGAGCAGTACTTC. Amino acids: CASRDRVLSYEQYF.

V gene TRBV19 combines with J gene TRBJ2-2, with TRBD2 matching 10 bases. In germline, CDR1 is LNHDA, CDR2 SQIVND (reference sequence). V dropped 7 bases and J dropped 6; count of bases not matched to a gene: 8. This CDR3 region has 15 residues. Here the CDR3 DNA reads TGTGCCAGTATTCCGGCTAGCGGGGGTGCCGGGGAGCTGTTTTTT. Its translation: CASIPASGGAGELFF.

The chain joins TRBV5-4 to TRBJ2-1; D not certain. Between the trimmed V and J ends, which lost 0 bases and 1 base, there was a span of 11 bases. The CDR3 covers 16 residues. The germline CDR1 and CDR2 sequences are SGHNT and YYREEE (reference sequence). The CDR3 coding sequence is TGTGCCAGCAGCTTGGGTAGCTTTGGGTCCTACAATGAGCAGTTCTTC. The encoded protein is CASSLGSFGSYNEQFF. The whole variable domain, remainder taken from reference TRBV5-4 and TRBJ2-1, is ETGVTQSPTHLIKTRGQQVTLRCSSQSGHNTVSWYQQALGQGPQFIFQYYREEENGRGNFPPRFSGLQFPNYSSELNVNALELDDSALYLCASSLGSFGSYNEQFFGPGTRLTVL.

The chain uses TRBV7-2 and TRBJ1-2; tentative D call: TRBD1 (6 bases). Germline V CDR1 and CDR2: SGHTA, FQGNSA. The V end lost 5 bases, the J end lost 2 bases, and 9 bases lay between the germline ends. The CDR3 contains 13 residues. CDR3 residues: CASSIDRNYGYTF. The CDR3 coding sequence is TGTGCCAGCAGCATTGACAGGAACTATGGCTACACCTTC.

CDR3 DNA sequence: TGTGCCAGCAGTGAACAGGGTCTAACGGGCAATTCACCCCTCCACTTT. Translating it yields CASSEQGLTGNSPLHF. This chain uses TRBV25-1 with TRBJ1-6; possible D gene TRBD1, 5 bases. The CDR3 loop spans 16 amino acids. Germline CDR1 is MGHDK and CDR2 is SYGVNS. Trimming removed 2 bases from V and 7 bases from J, with 15 bases in between.

This chain links TRBV6-5 with TRBJ2-3; 8 bases map to TRBD1. V gave up 8 bases and J gave up 3 bases; unmatched junction bases: 7. The CDR3 extends over 14 amino acids. Looked up from germline, CDR1 is MNHEY and CDR2 is SVGAGI. CDR3 sequence (DNA): TGTGCCAGCGGGAGACAGGGGTTGACAGATACGCAGTATTTT. This codes for CASGRQGLTDTQYF.

The chain joins TRBV19 to TRBJ2-1, with D perhaps given as TRBD1 or TRBD2 (6 bases each). Trimming cost V 2 bases and J 4 bases, with 15 bases left between them. Germline CDR1 LNHDA, CDR2 SQIVND (reference sequence). This CDR3 spans 16 amino acids. CDR3 sequence reads: CASSIMGQGTYNEQFF. DNA of the CDR3: TGTGCCAGTAGTATAATGGGGCAGGGGACTTACAATGAGCAGTTCTTC.

This chain joins TRBV9 and TRBJ2-3; 8 nucleotides align to TRBD2. With 0 bases clipped from V and 6 bases from J, the junction kept 3 bases outside the gene matches. From germline, CDR1 is SGDLS and CDR2 YYNGEE. The length of the CDR3 is 14 residues. Here the CDR3 DNA reads TGTGCCAGCAGCGTAGTTTCGGGAGGGGATACGCAGTATTTT. It yields the protein CASSVVSGGDTQYF.

The chain combines TRBV9 with TRBJ2-7; D gene ambiguous. The germline V gene has CDR1 SGDLS and CDR2 YYNGEE. This CDR3 has 12 residues. The germline V and J ends were trimmed by 0 bases and 7 bases, with 8 bases remaining between them. The CDR3, as DNA: TGTGCCAGCAGCGTAGGCTCGAGTGAGCAGTACTTC. Translated, it gives CASSVGSSEQYF.

The CDR3, as DNA: TGTGCCAGCAGTTTAGAGCAGGGGGCGACCACCGGGGAGCTGTTTTTT. Encoded protein: CASSLEQGATTGELFF. This chain connects TRBV27 to TRBJ2-2; 8 bases agree with TRBD1. CDR1 is MNHEY, CDR2 SMNVEV, per germline (reference sequence). The V and J ends lost 2 bases and 4 bases, in that order; junction bases with no gene match: 6. The CDR3 extends over 16 amino acids.

This rearrangement joins TRBV30 to TRBJ1-1, with D possibly matching TRBD1 (5 bases). From germline, CDR1 is GTSNPN and CDR2 SVGIG (reference sequence). Trimming removed 5 bases at V and 5 bases at J, with 12 bases between. The CDR3 consists of 12 residues. Here the CDR3 reads CAWGDGGTEAFF. The DNA for the CDR3 is TGTGCCTGGGGGGACGGTGGGACTGAAGCTTTCTTT.